There are a few counts of the clone carrying this T cell receptor beta chain. What it binds is not known. Amplification by 5'RACE using constant-segment primers produced TCR alpha and TCR beta cDNA libraries that carried sample barcodes and UMIs. TCRdb reprocessed the 5' RACE reads with MiXCR, giving one entry per CDR3 protein. The sample lists under 550,000 distinct CDR3 sequences, roughly 18% occurring once. This sample was taken from a study of T-cell memory formation after mild COVID-19. Overall study findings and caveats: While clones contracting from day 15 to 85 were balanced between CD4 and CD8, later expanders leaned CD4+. The authors left the SARS-CoV-2 specificity of second-wave clones peaking on day 37 unconfirmed.

V gave up 7 bases and J gave up 10 bases, with 25 bases separating them. This CDR3 region has 15 residues. The specimen was PBMCs or a T cell subset sorted from them (not recorded which). The TCR was taken from an adult woman who had mild COVID-19 (a few samples of this study predate the infection). Cell type and time point are not known. The chain couples TRBV12-3 or TRBV12-4 to TRBJ2-5; D unresolved. Written as DNA, the CDR3 is TGTGCCAGCACCTCCCTGATGGACCCAGAACTCATCCAGTACTTC. This codes for CASTSLMDPELIQYF.